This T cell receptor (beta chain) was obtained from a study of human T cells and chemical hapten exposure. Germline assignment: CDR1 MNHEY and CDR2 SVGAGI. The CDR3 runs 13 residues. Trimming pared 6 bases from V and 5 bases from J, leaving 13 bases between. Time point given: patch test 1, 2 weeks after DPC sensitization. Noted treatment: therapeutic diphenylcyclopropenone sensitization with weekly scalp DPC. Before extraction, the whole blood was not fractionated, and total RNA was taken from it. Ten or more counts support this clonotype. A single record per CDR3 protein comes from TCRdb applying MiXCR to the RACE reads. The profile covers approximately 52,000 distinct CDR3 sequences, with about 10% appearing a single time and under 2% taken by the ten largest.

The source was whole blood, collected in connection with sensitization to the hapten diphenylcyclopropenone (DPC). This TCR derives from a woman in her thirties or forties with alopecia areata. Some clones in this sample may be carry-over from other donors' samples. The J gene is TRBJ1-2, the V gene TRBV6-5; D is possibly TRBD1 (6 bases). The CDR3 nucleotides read TGTGCCAGCAGGGAGGACAGCTTATATGGCTACACCTTC. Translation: CASREDSLYGYTF.